This TCR beta chain came from a study of blood T cell repertoires in COVID-19. On the study more broadly: Samples taken during acute and convalescent COVID-19 were collected in the United States, Italy and Spain.

Study processing details: By means of reference gene primer amplification, nucleated cell counts were estimated. Sequenced by immunoSEQ multiplex PCR; TCRdb stores in-frame clones only, minus some. V and J calls and clone size come straight from that table; D and trimming were deduced from the DNA. Of about 140,000 clones in the sample, 80% to 85% were seen once. Germline lookup yields CDR1 MNHEY and CDR2 SVGAGI. The CDR3 is 14 amino acids. Trimming cost V 9 bases and J 4 bases, with 18 bases left between them. The chain combines TRBV6-5 with TRBJ1-2; D perhaps matches TRBD1 (5 bases). The origin of this receptor is a human donor in a cohort sampled during active COVID-19. Sequenced input: peripheral blood. CDR3 nucleotide sequence: TGTGCCAGTCTAACCCCGGGGGATGCCTATGGCTACACCTTC. Translated: CASLTPGDAYGYTF.